This T cell receptor (beta chain) is drawn from a study of CD8+CD57+ T cells in acquired aplastic anemia (dated by TCRdb to the late 2010s). Context from the whole study: DNA extracted from sorted CD4+ and CD8+ cells had a mean of about 3 ug, with a range of roughly 0.17 to 30 ug. Paper-wide results and their limitations: Twenty-nine CD8+ CDR3 sequences were shared between patients and controls but appeared highly expressed in patients and within their immunodominant clones. CD8+ Simpson's diversity did not differ significantly between patients and healthy controls (P=0.060).

Genomic DNA served as template for TCR beta VDJ combination and CDR3 sequence profiling. An Illumina HiSeq 2000 was used for TCR repertoire sequencing. As for the original processing: Repertoire assessment relied on Simpson's diversity index, CDR3 size and DJ length profiles, and TRBV/TRBJ rearrangement plots. The most abundant DNA sequence in the deep sequencing data was defined as the immunodominant clone. CDR3 amino acid sequences were screened for sharing across subjects and compared with published repertoires and the VDJdb database. TCRdb reran the public reads through fastp at Q25 and MiXCR, keeping productive beta chains. All rows with the same CDR3 protein become a single entry with the most common DNA and genes. TCRdb, not the original authors, processed these V and J calls. Across this sample there are 150,000 to 200,000 distinct CDR3 sequences, with around 65% seen only once. The biggest ten clones account for around 45% of the sample.

This clonotype was recorded at least ten times. Its target antigen remains unknown. No base-level quality is on record; no much larger clone is a single base apart. In the study, sorted CD4+ and CD8+ blood T cells from patients with severe aplastic anemia and from healthy subjects underwent deep sequencing of TCR repertoires. Ficoll-Paque density gradient centrifugation was used to isolate peripheral blood mononuclear cells. Before DNA extraction, CD4+ and CD8+ T cells were sorted with FACS or magnetic beads. V is reduced by 3 bases and J by 4 bases, leaving a spacing of 16 bases between them. CDR1 and CDR2 are read off the germline V gene as SGDLS and YYNGEE. Including cysteine and phenylalanine, the CDR3 has 15 amino acids. The only DNA kept is the CDR3, 45 bases in frame from the first base.

The source is a human donor with severe aplastic anemia or a healthy control (not recorded which). The sample consisted of sorted CD4+, CD8+, or CD8+CD57+ T cells (not recorded which) from PBMCs. The chain couples TRBV9 to TRBJ1-2; possibly the D gene is TRBD1, per 6 matching bases. The encoded CDR3 is CASSGGGGPVYGYTF. The bases read TGTGCCAGCAGCGGCGGAGGGGGGCCTGTCTATGGCTACACCTTC.